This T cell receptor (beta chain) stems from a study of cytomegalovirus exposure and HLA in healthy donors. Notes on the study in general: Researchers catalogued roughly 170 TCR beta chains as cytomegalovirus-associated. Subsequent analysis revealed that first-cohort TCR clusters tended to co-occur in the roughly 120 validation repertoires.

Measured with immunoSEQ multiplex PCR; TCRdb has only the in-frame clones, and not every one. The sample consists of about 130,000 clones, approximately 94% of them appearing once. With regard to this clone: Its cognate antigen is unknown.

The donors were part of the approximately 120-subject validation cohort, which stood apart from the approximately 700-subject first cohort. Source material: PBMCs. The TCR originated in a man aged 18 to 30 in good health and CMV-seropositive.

As DNA, the CDR3 is TGCGCCAGCAGCCAATTCCCCCCAGCAACTAATGAAAAACTGTTTTTT. Translating it yields CASSQFPPATNEKLFF. This chain links TRBV4-1 with TRBJ1-4, with D unclear. V shed 2 bases and J shed 0 bases, with 10 bases lying between them. The CDR3 is 16 residues long. Germline V gene lookup returns CDR1 MGHRA and CDR2 YSYEKL.